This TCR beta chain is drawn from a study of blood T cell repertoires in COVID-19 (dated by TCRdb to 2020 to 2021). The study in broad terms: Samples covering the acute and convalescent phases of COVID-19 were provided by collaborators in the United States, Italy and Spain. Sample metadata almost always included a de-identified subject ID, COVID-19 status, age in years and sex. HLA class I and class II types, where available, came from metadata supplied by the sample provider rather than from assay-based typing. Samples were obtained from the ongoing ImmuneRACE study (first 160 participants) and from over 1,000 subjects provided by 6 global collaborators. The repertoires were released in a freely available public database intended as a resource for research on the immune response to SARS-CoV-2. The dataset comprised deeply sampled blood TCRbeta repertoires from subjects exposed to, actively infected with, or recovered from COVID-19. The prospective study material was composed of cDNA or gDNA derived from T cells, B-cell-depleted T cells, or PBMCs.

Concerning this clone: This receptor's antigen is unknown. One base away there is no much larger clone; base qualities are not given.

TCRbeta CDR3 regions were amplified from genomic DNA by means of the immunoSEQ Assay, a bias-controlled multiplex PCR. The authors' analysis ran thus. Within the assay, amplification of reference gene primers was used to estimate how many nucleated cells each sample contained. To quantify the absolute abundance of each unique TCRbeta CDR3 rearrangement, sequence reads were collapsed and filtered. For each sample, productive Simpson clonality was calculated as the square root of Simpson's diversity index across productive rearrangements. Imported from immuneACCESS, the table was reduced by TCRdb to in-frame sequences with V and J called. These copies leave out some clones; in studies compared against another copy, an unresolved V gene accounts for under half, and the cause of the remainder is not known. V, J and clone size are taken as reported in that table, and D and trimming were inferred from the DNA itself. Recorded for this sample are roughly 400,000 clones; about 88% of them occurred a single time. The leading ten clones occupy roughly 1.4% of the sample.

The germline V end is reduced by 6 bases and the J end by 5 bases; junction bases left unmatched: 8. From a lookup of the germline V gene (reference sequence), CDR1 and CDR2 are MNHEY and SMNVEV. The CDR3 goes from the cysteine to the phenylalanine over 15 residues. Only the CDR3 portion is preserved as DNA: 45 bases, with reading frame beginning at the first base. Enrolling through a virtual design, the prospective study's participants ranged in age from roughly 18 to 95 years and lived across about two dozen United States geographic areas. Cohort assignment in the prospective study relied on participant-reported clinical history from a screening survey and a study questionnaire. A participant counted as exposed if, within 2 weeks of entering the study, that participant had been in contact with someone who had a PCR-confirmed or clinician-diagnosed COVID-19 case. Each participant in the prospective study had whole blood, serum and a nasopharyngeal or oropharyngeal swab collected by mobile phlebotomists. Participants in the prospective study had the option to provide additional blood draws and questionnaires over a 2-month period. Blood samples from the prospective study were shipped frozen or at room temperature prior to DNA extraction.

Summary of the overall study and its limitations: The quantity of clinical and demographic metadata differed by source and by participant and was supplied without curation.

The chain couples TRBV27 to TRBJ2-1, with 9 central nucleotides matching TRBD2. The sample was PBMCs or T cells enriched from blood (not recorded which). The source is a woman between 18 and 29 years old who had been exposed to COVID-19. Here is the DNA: TGTGCCAGCAGCCCATTGACTAGCGGTAACAATGAGCAGTTCTTC. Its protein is CASSPLTSGNNEQFF.